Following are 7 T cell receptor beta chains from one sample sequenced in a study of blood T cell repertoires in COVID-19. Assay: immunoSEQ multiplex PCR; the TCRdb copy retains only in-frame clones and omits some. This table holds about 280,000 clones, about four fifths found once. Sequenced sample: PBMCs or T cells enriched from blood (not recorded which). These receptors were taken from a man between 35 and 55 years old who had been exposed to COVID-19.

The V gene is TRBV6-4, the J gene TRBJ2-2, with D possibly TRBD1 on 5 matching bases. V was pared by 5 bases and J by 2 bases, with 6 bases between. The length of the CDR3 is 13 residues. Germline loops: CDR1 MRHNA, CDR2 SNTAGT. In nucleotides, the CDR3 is TGTGCCAGCAGTCAGGGAAACACCGGGGAGCTGTTTTTT. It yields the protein CASSQGNTGELFF.

CDR3 coding DNA: TGCGCCAGCAGCGCGGGAGGGAATGAGCAGTTCTTC. It encodes CASSAGGNEQFF. The rearrangement links TRBV10-1 to TRBJ2-1, with 9 positions matching TRBD2. This CDR3 spans 12 amino acids. V lost 6 bases to trimming and J lost 7 bases; unmatched junction nucleotides: 1. Per germline, CDR1 WNHNN and CDR2 SYGVQD (reference sequence).

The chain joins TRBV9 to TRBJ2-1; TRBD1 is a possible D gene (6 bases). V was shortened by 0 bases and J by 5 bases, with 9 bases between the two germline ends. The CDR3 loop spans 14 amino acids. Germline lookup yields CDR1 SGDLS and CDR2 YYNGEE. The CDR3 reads CASSVVPGDNEQFF. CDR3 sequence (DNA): TGTGCCAGCAGCGTAGTACCAGGGGACAATGAGCAGTTCTTC.

The chain's CDR3 is CASSQDDRDYGYTF. For the CDR3, the DNA is TGTGCCAGCAGCCAAGATGACAGGGACTATGGCTACACCTTC. The chain combines TRBV3-1 (or the pseudogene TRBV3-2) with TRBJ1-2; 7 nucleotides agree with TRBD1. The CDR3 extends over 14 amino acids. Germline V gene data show CDR1 as LGHDT and CDR2 as YNNKEL (reference sequence). V dropped 0 bases and J dropped 3; count of bases not matched to a gene: 1.

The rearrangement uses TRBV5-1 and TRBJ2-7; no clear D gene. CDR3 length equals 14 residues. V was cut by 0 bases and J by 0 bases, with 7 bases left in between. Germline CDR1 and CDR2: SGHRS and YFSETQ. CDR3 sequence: CASSLGDVSYEQYF. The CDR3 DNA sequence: TGCGCCAGCAGCTTGGGAGATGTCTCCTACGAGCAGTACTTC.

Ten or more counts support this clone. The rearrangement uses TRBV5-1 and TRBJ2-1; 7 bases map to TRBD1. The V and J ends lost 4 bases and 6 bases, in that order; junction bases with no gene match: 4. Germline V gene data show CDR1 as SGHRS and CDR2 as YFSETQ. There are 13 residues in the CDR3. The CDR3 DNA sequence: TGCGCCAGCAGCCCTACAGGGGTCAATGAGCAGTTCTTC. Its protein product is CASSPTGVNEQFF.

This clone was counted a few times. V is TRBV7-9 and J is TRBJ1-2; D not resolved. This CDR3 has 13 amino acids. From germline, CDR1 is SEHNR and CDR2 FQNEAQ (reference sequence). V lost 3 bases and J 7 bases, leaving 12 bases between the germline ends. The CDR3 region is CASSLETYVGYTF. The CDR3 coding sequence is TGTGCCAGCAGCTTGGAGACTTACGTTGGCTACACCTTC.